What follows are 18 T cell receptor beta chains derived from one specimen sequenced in a study of blood T cell repertoires in COVID-19. Using immunoSEQ multiplex PCR, the repertoire was profiled, and TCRdb retains in-frame clones only, with some absent. The sample carries 4,000 to 5,500 clones, approximately 88% recorded once. The sample comprised peripheral blood. These receptors were obtained from a man in his 70s with COVID-19, enrolled during active disease.

The V call is TRBV5-1, the J call TRBJ2-1; TRBD2 agrees at 9 bases. The J segment lost 4 bases and the V segment lost 4 bases, leaving 12 bases of the junction unmatched. The germline gives CDR1 SGHRS, CDR2 YFSETQ. The CDR3 runs to 17 residues. The CDR3 nucleotides read TGCGCCAGCAGCATAGGGACTAGCCCCTCCGCATACAATGAGCAGTTCTTC. Residues: CASSIGTSPSAYNEQFF.

Only one count was recorded for this clone. The chain couples TRBV11-2 to TRBJ2-3; 8 nucleotides line up with TRBD1. This CDR3 has 15 amino acids. In germline, CDR1 is SGHAT, CDR2 FQNNGV. V was pared by 5 bases and J by 3 bases, with 7 bases of the junction left unmatched. The CDR3 loop reads CASSQMTGETDTQYF. The CDR3 DNA reads TGTGCCAGCAGCCAAATGACAGGGGAGACAGATACGCAGTATTTT.

This clone has just one count. The chain employs TRBV2 and TRBJ1-1; tentative D call: TRBD1 (5 bases). The V gene's germline CDR1 is SNHLY and CDR2 FYNNEI. Trimming took off 2 bases at V and 9 bases at J, with 10 bases between the two ends. CDR3 size: 12 residues. CDR3 loop: CASSERQSQAFF. The CDR3 DNA reads as TGTGCCAGCAGTGAACGACAGTCCCAAGCTTTCTTT.

The CDR3 DNA sequence: TGTGCCAGCTCACCACAAGTAACAGGGGGTATACTTGGCTACACCTTC. It specifies CASSPQVTGGILGYTF. The chain employs TRBV18 and TRBJ1-2, with 8 bases that match TRBD1. The V segment lost 1 base and the J segment 7 bases; nucleotides outside the gene matches: 11. The CDR3 has 16 amino acids. Germline V gene lookup returns CDR1 KGHSH and CDR2 LQKENI.

The chain uses TRBV18 and TRBJ1-5, with TRBD1 matching 8 bases. V was clipped by 5 bases and J by 4 bases; unmatched bases: 4. The CDR3 extends over 14 amino acids. The germline V gene has CDR1 KGHSH and CDR2 LQKENI. The CDR3 region is CASSATGENQPQHF. For the CDR3, the DNA is TGTGCCAGCTCAGCGACAGGGGAAAATCAGCCCCAGCATTTT.

CDR3 amino acids: CASSARDSFQETQYF. For the CDR3, the DNA is TGTGCCAGCAGTGCTCGGGACAGCTTTCAAGAGACCCAGTACTTC. This chain links TRBV27 with TRBJ2-5; 7 bases match TRBD1. Germline V gene sequence: CDR1 MNHEY, CDR2 SMNVEV (reference sequence). There are 15 residues in the CDR3. V was pared by 5 bases and J by 2 bases, with 8 bases of the junction left unmatched.

The chain carries TRBV12-3 or TRBV12-4 and TRBJ2-2; D remains unclear. The germline V and J ends were trimmed by 2 bases and 11 bases, with 9 bases remaining between them. This CDR3 is built from 12 residues. The CDR3: CASSLSSIELFF. CDR3 nucleotides: TGTGCCAGCAGTTTAAGCTCGATAGAGCTGTTTTTT.

This chain connects TRBV15 to TRBJ2-7; D not resolved. This CDR3 comprises 14 residues. The germline gives CDR1 LNHNV, CDR2 YYDKDF (reference sequence). V gave up 3 bases and J gave up 7 bases, with 16 bases separating them. The chain's CDR3 is CATSSGSLHDEQYF. The CDR3 DNA reads TGTGCCACCAGCAGCGGGTCCTTGCATGATGAGCAGTACTTC. Using reference TRBV15 and TRBJ2-7 for the parts outside the CDR3, the full variable domain is DAMVIQNPRYQVTQFGKPVTLSCSQTLNHNVMYWYQQKSSQAPKLLFHYYDKDFNNEADTPDNFQSRRPNTSFCFLDIRSPGLGDTAMYLCATSSGSLHDEQYFGPGTRLTVT.

This clone showed up just a few times. The CDR3 region is CASSLSTANYEQYF. CDR3 sequence (DNA): TGCGCCAGCAGCTTGAGCACTGCTAACTACGAGCAGTACTTC. The rearrangement uses TRBV5-1 and TRBJ2-7; D unclear. The germline gives CDR1 SGHRS, CDR2 YFSETQ. The CDR3 sequence is 14 residues long. Trimming took off 1 base at V and 3 bases at J, with 11 bases between the two ends.

This sequence joins TRBV6-5 and TRBJ2-7, with a possible D match to TRBD2 (5 bases). Germline CDR1 and CDR2: MNHEY and SVGAGI. The CDR3 has 14 amino acids. Trimming stripped 4 bases from V and 1 base from J, with 11 bases between. The CDR3, as DNA: TGTGCCAGCAGTTCTGCGGGTCCTTCCTACGAGCAGTACTTC. Translation: CASSSAGPSYEQYF.

This rearrangement joins TRBV5-6 to TRBJ1-6; D not resolved. The CDR3 is 17 residues long. The germline gives CDR1 SGHDT, CDR2 YYEEEE. Trimming shortened V by 4 bases and J by 5 bases, and 19 bases separated the two germline ends. CDR3 loop: CASSLGGRAHNNSPLHF. The CDR3 nucleotides are TGTGCCAGCAGCCTTGGAGGGCGGGCGCACAATAATTCACCCCTCCACTTT. The full variable domain, completed using reference TRBV5-6 and TRBJ1-6, is DAGVTQSPTHLIKTRGQQVTLRCSPKSGHDTVSWYQQALGQGPQFIFQYYEEEERQRGNFPDRFSGHQFPNYSSELNVNALLLGDSALYLCASSLGGRAHNNSPLHFGNGTRLTVT.

The chain combines TRBV3-1 (or the pseudogene TRBV3-2) with TRBJ1-2; 7 nucleotides line up with TRBD1. The CDR3 has 15 residues. V gave up 5 bases and J gave up 2 bases; unmatched junction bases: 8. Germline V gene lookup returns CDR1 LGHDT and CDR2 YNNKEL (reference sequence). The CDR3 DNA reads as TGTGCCAGCAGCGGCCCCGGACAGGCAAACTATGGCTACACCTTC. Amino acids: CASSGPGQANYGYTF.

The genes are TRBV5-1 and TRBJ1-1; D may be TRBD1 (5 bases). Germline V CDR1 and CDR2: SGHRS, YFSETQ. The CDR3 consists of 15 residues. Trimming cost V 0 bases and J 0 bases, with 9 bases left between them. The CDR3 coding sequence is TGCGCCAGCAGCTTGGGACAGAGCTTGAACACTGAAGCTTTCTTT. Translating gives CASSLGQSLNTEAFF.

This chain joins TRBV19 and TRBJ1-1; maybe TRBD1 (5 bases). The V end lost 1 base, the J end lost 0 bases, and 15 bases lay between the germline ends. The germline gives CDR1 LNHDA, CDR2 SQIVND (reference sequence). The CDR3 is 17 amino acids. Here the CDR3 DNA reads TGTGCCAGTAGTATAGGTTCCGGGAGACAGCTGAACACTGAAGCTTTCTTT. Protein sequence: CASSIGSGRQLNTEAFF.

The chain has TRBV7-8 and TRBJ1-1; tentatively, D is TRBD1 (5 bases). This CDR3 spans 14 amino acids. CDR1 and CDR2 from the germline V gene are SGHVS and FQNEAQ. V was shortened by 1 base and J by 4 bases, with 10 bases between the two germline ends. In nucleotides, the CDR3 is TGTGCCAGCAGCTTAGGGCGGGGGAGCACTGAAGCTTTCTTT. It codes for CASSLGRGSTEAFF.

This chain uses TRBV24-1 with TRBJ2-5, with D tentatively TRBD2 (6 bases). This CDR3 has 14 residues. Germline assignment: CDR1 KGHDR and CDR2 SFDVKD. V dropped 4 bases and J dropped 4 bases, with 12 bases sitting between them. DNA for the CDR3: TGTGCCACCAGTGACGCGACTAGTATAGAGACCCAGTACTTC. Amino acids: CATSDATSIETQYF.

V usage is TRBV29-1 and J usage is TRBJ2-5; 7 bases are a match to TRBD1. CDR3 length equals 15 residues. Germline lookup yields CDR1 SQVTM and CDR2 ANQGSEA. The trim removed 1 base at V and 1 base at J, leaving 6 bases unmatched. CDR3 protein: CSVEGGTAVQETQYF. For the CDR3, the DNA is TGCAGCGTTGAAGGTGGGACAGCGGTCCAAGAGACCCAGTACTTC.

The V call is TRBV18, the J call TRBJ2-1; weak D call: TRBD2 (6 bases). Trimming stripped 3 bases from V and 9 bases from J, with 9 bases between. The CDR3 consists of 12 residues. Per germline, CDR1 KGHSH and CDR2 LQKENI. Written as DNA, the CDR3 is TGTGCCAGCTCACCGGCCGGGAGTGAGCAGTTCTTC. It is translated as CASSPAGSEQFF.